This is a list of T cell receptor beta chains from one sample in a study of CD8+ T cells in alopecia areata. Some clones are missing from TCRdb's copy, which holds only in-frame ones; the method was immunoSEQ multiplex PCR. This sample has 200,000 to 250,000 clones, with 66% found just once. Specimen: CD4+ T cells sorted from blood, collected at approximately week 42, from a patient treated with tofacitinib. The receptor source for this set is a human donor with alopecia areata. Both conserved end residues are part of each CDR3. Each record gives: V gene, D gene, clone size, J gene, CDR3 DNA, CDR3 protein. D genes are given only for firm matches. Size is omitted from some rows. Given values are once, few, many or a class for expanded clones.

>TRBV10-1|.|.|TRBJ2-3
TGCGCCAGCAGTGAGTCGAGCACAGATACGCAGTATTTT
CASSESSTDTQYF
>TRBV30|TRBD2|few|TRBJ2-3
TGTGCCTGGAGTTCCCCGGGACTAGCGTTAACTCGTACGCAGTATTTT
CAWSSPGLALTRTQYF
>TRBV2|.|once|TRBJ1-1
TGTGCCAGCCATAAAATGACAGCGAACACTGAAGCTTTCTTT
CASHKMTANTEAFF
>TRBV7-2|.|once|TRBJ1-6
TGTGCCAGCAGCGCCCCGCCCTCACCCCTCCACTTT
CASSAPPSPLHF
>TRBV19|.|.|TRBJ2-3
TGTGCCAGTAGTATGTGGACTGCAGGGAACACAGATACGCAGTATTTT
CASSMWTAGNTDTQYF
>TRBV28|.|.|TRBJ1-5
TGTGCCACAAATCAGGGATACCAGCCCCAGCATTTT
CATNQGYQPQHF
>TRBV29-1|.|.|TRBJ1-1
TGCAGCGTTGTTTCCCAAACAACTGAAGCTTTCTTT
CSVVSQTTEAFF
>TRBV29-1|TRBD2|.|TRBJ2-2
TGCAGCGTGGGGCTAGCGGGGATAAACACCGGGGAGCTGTTTTTT
CSVGLAGINTGELFF
>TRBV28|.|few|TRBJ1-4
TGCGCTACCCATAATGAAAAACTGTTTTTT
CATHNEKLFF
>TRBV19|.|.|TRBJ1-3
TGTGCCTCGGGAGGAAACACCATATATTTT
CASGGNTIYF
>TRBV6-1|.|.|TRBJ2-2
TGTGCCAGCAGTGGTTTGGGGAACACCGGGGAGCTGTTTTTT
CASSGLGNTGELFF
>TRBV19|.|.|TRBJ1-1
TGTGCCAGTAGTATCGAGGGCTGGGGTACTGAAGCTTTCTTT
CASSIEGWGTEAFF
>TRBV6-5|TRBD2|.|TRBJ2-6
TGTGCCAGCAGTCGCGGGGGTGTAGGGGCCAACGTCCTGACTTTC
CASSRGGVGANVLTF
>TRBV5-1|.|.|TRBJ1-2
TGCGCCAGCAGCTTGTCCCCTACAGGAGCGGATGGCTACACCTTC
CASSLSPTGADGYTF
>TRBV12-5|.|few|TRBJ1-1
TGTGCTAGTGGTTTGGTCGCTGAAGCTTTCTTT
CASGLVAEAFF
>TRBV25-1|TRBD1|.|TRBJ2-3
TGTGCCACACGACAGGGTGCGGTCGATACGCAGTATTTT
CATRQGAVDTQYF
>TRBV15|.|once|TRBJ2-1
TGTGCCACCGCGGCCCTGAGTGAGCAGTTCTTC
CATAALSEQFF
>TRBV2|.|.|TRBJ2-7
TGTGCCAGCAGCGGCTCACCGACGGGCTACGAGCAGTACTTC
CASSGSPTGYEQYF
>TRBV5-4|TRBD1|few|TRBJ2-2
TGTGCCAGCAGCATCCCGGGACAGGGATACACCGGGGAGCTGTTTTTT
CASSIPGQGYTGELFF
>TRBV6-1|.|.|TRBJ2-7
TGTGCCAGCAGGCAGGAGCACGGTCGTGGCTACGAGCAGTACTTC
CASRQEHGRGYEQYF
>TRBV7-2|TRBD2|once|TRBJ2-2
TGTGCCAGCAGCTTAAGCGGGGAGAACACCGGGGAGCTGTTTTTT
CASSLSGENTGELFF
>TRBV29-1|.|.|TRBJ1-1
TGCAGCGCATCGCTGGTGTTCCAGAACACTGAAGCTTTCTTT
CSASLVFQNTEAFF
>TRBV6-1|.|.|TRBJ2-1
TGTGCCATACTAACGGGATTCGGTGAGCAGTTCTTC
CAILTGFGEQFF
>TRBV5-1|.|few|TRBJ2-5
TGCGCCAGCAGCTTGGAGGGGTATCCCCAAGAGACCCAGTACTTC
CASSLEGYPQETQYF
>TRBV30|.|.|TRBJ1-1
TGTGCCTGGAGATATAGGACAGACACTGAAGCTTTCTTT
CAWRYRTDTEAFF
>TRBV30|.|.|TRBJ1-1
TGTGCCTGGATCAAGGATACTGAAGCTTTCTTT
CAWIKDTEAFF
>TRBV6-5|.|.|TRBJ2-6
TGTGCCAGCAGTTACCGTGGTTCTGGGGCCAACGTCCTGACTTTC
CASSYRGSGANVLTF
>TRBV10-3|TRBD1|.|TRBJ2-2
TGTGCCATCAGCTTATCTCCGACAGGGGGCTACACCGGGGAGCTGTTTTTT
CAISLSPTGGYTGELFF
>TRBV4-3|.|few|TRBJ1-4
TGCGCCAGCAGCCAAGATAGTTCCCGGAAAGAAAAACTGTTTTTT
CASSQDSSRKEKLFF
>TRBV19|TRBD2|once|TRBJ2-2
TGTGCCAGTAGTATAACCACCAGCGGGGGCACCGGGGAGCTGTTTTTT
CASSITTSGGTGELFF
>TRBV18|.|once|TRBJ1-1
TGTGCCAGCTCACCAATGGACACTGAAGCTTTCTTT
CASSPMDTEAFF
>TRBV7-6|.|.|TRBJ1-2
TGTGCCAGCAGCTTAGTTGGGGATACCTTCGTTGGCTACACCTTC
CASSLVGDTFVGYTF
>TRBV14|.|.|TRBJ2-1
TGTGCCAGCAGCCTTTACAATGAGCAGTTCTTC
CASSLYNEQFF
>TRBV9|.|few|TRBJ2-3
TGTGCCAGCAGCGCCCGTCAAGCGCGAGATACGCAGTATTTT
CASSARQARDTQYF
>TRBV5-1|.|few|TRBJ2-7
TGCGCCAGCAGCTTGGATGGTCTGGACGAGCAGTACTTC
CASSLDGLDEQYF
>TRBV11-2|.|few|TRBJ1-2
TGTGCCAGCAGCTCAGCGGGACGGAGCTATGGCTACACCTTC
CASSSAGRSYGYTF
>TRBV15|TRBD2|once|TRBJ2-1
TGTGCCACCAGCAGAGAACTAGCGGGAGGGAATGAGCAGTTCTTC
CATSRELAGGNEQFF
>TRBV7-2|TRBD2|few|TRBJ2-7
TGTGCCAGCAGCTTACCGACTAGCACCACCTCCTACGAGCAGTACTTC
CASSLPTSTTSYEQYF